The rows below give T cell receptor beta chains drawn from one sample of a study of shared clonotypes between healthy human individuals. Using immunoSEQ multiplex PCR, the repertoire was profiled, and TCRdb retains in-frame clones only, with some absent. The table lists 600,000 or so clones, roughly 98% of them singletons. Sample: naive CD8+ T cells sorted from blood. The receptors derive from a man aged 25-45 years in good health. Each CDR3 is given with its conserved first and last residue.

len: 15; j_gene: TRBJ2-7; v_gene: TRBV7-2; CDR3aa: CASSLIPRQDYEQYF
len: 18; j_gene: TRBJ2-1; v_gene: TRBV4-3; CDR3aa: CASSQDIRSASPYNEQFF
len: 15; j_gene: TRBJ2-1; v_gene: TRBV19; CDR3aa: CASSTQPGDYNEQFF
len: 15; j_gene: TRBJ1-2; v_gene: TRBV7-8; CDR3aa: CASSWGQGGDYGYTF
len: 14; j_gene: TRBJ1-5; v_gene: TRBV5-1; CDR3aa: CASAETGPNQPQHF
len: 16; j_gene: TRBJ1-2; v_gene: TRBV5-1; CDR3aa: CASSSPSGQVNYGYTF
len: 14; j_gene: TRBJ2-3; v_gene: TRBV25-1; CDR3aa: CASNLRGRTDTQYF
len: 15; j_gene: TRBJ2-5; v_gene: TRBV7-9; CDR3aa: CASSAQTGLQETQYF
len: 19; j_gene: TRBJ2-2; v_gene: TRBV10-3; CDR3aa: CAISEFPAGGPSNTGELFF
len: 18; j_gene: TRBJ1-4; v_gene: TRBV5-6; CDR3aa: CASSLSRTGSSTNEKLFF
len: 18; j_gene: TRBJ2-1; v_gene: TRBV5-1; CDR3aa: CASSLSAGGQGTYNEQFF